Each of the 6 T cell receptor beta chains below was sequenced from the same sample in a study of CD4 T cells in relation to SARS-CoV-2 and coronaviruses. Unexposed donor CD4+ T cells date from about 2011-2018, before the COVID-19 pandemic. Here immunoSEQ multiplex PCR was the method, and the copy in TCRdb shows in-frame clones only, minus some. Of 60,000 to 80,000 clones in the sample, 85% to 90% were seen once. The sequencing input was memory CD4+ T cells from PBMCs. Receptor source: a human donor in good health.

In nucleotides, the CDR3 is TGTGCCAGCCTCATACTAGCGGGGGGCCCGGATGAGCAGTTCTTC. Protein product: CASLILAGGPDEQFF. The chain is built from TRBV5-5 and TRBJ2-1; 12 bases fit TRBD2. Germline assignment: CDR1 SGHKS and CDR2 YYEKEE (reference sequence). J gave up 8 bases and V 7 bases, and 10 bases lay outside the gene matches. There are 15 residues in the CDR3. The full variable domain, completed using reference TRBV5-5 and TRBJ2-1, is DAGVTQSPTHLIKTRGQQVTLRCSPISGHKSVSWYQQVLGQGPQFIFQYYEKEERGRGNFPDRFSARQFPNYSSELNVNALLLGDSALYLCASLILAGGPDEQFFGPGTRLTVL.

The V gene is TRBV10-2, the J gene TRBJ2-7; 7 bases line up with TRBD1. The CDR3 loop spans 13 amino acids. The germline CDR1 and CDR2 sequences are WSHSY and SAAADI. After removal of 8 bases from V and 0 bases from J, the junction contained 4 bases not matched to a gene. The CDR3 nucleotides read TGCGCCAGCGGGGACAGTCACTCCTACGAGCAGTACTTC. Protein: CASGDSHSYEQYF.

This chain connects TRBV11-2 to TRBJ2-3, with 9 bases fitting TRBD1. The V and J ends lost 4 bases and 3 bases, in that order; junction bases with no gene match: 5. Germline assignment: CDR1 SGHAT and CDR2 FQNNGV. The CDR3 is made up of 15 amino acids. DNA for the CDR3: TGTGCCAGCAGCTCAAAAGGACAGGGGACAGATACGCAGTATTTT. It encodes CASSSKGQGTDTQYF.

J is TRBJ2-1 and V is TRBV29-1, with TRBD1 matching 9 bases. Trimming took 7 bases from V and 1 from J; bases not matched to a gene: 5. This CDR3 is built from 14 residues. CDR1 and CDR2 (germline): SQVTM, ANQGSEA. The CDR3 coding sequence is TGCAGCGGCCGCGGGACAGGGTCCTACAATGAGCAGTTCTTC. Its translation: CSGRGTGSYNEQFF.

V gene TRBV5-4 combines with J gene TRBJ1-2, with 8 bases identical to TRBD1. CDR1 and CDR2 (germline): SGHNT, YYREEE (reference sequence). This CDR3 comprises 15 residues. Unmatched junction bases numbered 9, after V lost 3 bases and J lost 5 bases. DNA of the CDR3: TGTGCCAGCAGCTACCTCCAGGGGGCTGTTTATGGCTACACCTTC. It encodes CASSYLQGAVYGYTF.

V and J are TRBV10-3 and TRBJ1-6; the D is unclear. The V gene's germline CDR1 is ENHRY and CDR2 SYGVKD. The CDR3 spans 13 residues. Trimming took 4 bases from V and 9 from J, leaving 10 bases between them. The DNA of the CDR3 is TGTGCCATCAGTGGGGTGGAAGGTTCACCCCTCCACTTT. Translated, it gives CAISGVEGSPLHF.